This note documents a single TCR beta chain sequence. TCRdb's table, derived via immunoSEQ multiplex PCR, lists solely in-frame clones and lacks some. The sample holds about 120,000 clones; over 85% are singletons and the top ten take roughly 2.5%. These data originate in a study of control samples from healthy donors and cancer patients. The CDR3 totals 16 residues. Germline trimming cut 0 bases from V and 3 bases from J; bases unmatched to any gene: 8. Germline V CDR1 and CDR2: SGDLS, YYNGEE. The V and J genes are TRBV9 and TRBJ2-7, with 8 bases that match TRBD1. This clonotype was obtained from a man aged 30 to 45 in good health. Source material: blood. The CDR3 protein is CASSVAYQGAFYEQYF. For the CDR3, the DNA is TGTGCCAGCAGCGTAGCTTACCAGGGGGCATTCTACGAGCAGTACTTC.